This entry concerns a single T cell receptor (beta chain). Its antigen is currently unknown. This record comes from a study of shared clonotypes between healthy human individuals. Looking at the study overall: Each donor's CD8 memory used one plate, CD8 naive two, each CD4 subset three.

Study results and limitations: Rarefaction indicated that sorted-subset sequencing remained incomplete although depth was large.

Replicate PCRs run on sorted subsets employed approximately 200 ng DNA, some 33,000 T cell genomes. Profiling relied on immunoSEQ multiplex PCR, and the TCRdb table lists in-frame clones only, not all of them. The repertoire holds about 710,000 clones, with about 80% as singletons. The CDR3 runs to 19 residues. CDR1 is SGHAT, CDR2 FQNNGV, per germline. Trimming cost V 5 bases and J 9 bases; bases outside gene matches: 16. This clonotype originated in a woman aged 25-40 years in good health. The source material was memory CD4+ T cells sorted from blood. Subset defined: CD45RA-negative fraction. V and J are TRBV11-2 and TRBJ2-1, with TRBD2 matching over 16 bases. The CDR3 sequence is CASSPTGLAGGRSGGEQFF. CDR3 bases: TGTGCCAGCAGCCCTACGGGACTAGCGGGAGGGCGGTCAGGAGGTGAGCAGTTCTTC.